This record looks at one T cell receptor (beta chain) sequence and its context. Assay used: immunoSEQ multiplex PCR; TCRdb lists only in-frame clones, some missing. The profile shows 140,000 to 150,000 clones, roughly 90% of them singletons. The record originates from a study of T cell responses to AZD1222 COVID-19 vaccine. The V segment lost 3 bases and the J segment 3 bases; nucleotides outside the gene matches: 4. Per the germline V gene, CDR1 is DFQATT and CDR2 is SNEGSKA (reference sequence). The CDR3 consists of 13 residues. Source: peripheral blood, taken 28 days after the second AZD1222 dose. The J gene is TRBJ1-2, the V gene TRBV20-1; 7 nucleotides align to TRBD1. The source of this sequence is an adult who received the AZD1222 COVID-19 vaccine. The CDR3: CSASAGQDYGYTF. The CDR3 nucleotides read TGCAGTGCTAGTGCCGGACAGGACTATGGCTACACCTTC.